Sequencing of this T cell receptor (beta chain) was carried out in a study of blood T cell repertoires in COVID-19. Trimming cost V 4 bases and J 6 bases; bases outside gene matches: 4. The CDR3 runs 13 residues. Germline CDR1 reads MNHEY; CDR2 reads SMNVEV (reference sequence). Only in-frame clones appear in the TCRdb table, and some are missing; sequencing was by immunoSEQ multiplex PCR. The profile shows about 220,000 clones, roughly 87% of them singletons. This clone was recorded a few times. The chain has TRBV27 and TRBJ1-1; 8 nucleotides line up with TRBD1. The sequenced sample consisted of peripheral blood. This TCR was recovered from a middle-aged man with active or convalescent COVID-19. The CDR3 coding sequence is TGTGCCAGCAGTTCCCTGGACAGGGCTGAAGCTTTCTTT. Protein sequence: CASSSLDRAEAFF.